A selection of T cell receptor beta chains follows, all from one sample in a study of blood T cell repertoires in COVID-19. Clones were sequenced by immunoSEQ multiplex PCR, and TCRdb holds only the in-frame ones, with some missing. The sample consists of approximately 200,000 clones, roughly three quarters of them appearing once. The sample comprised peripheral blood. These receptors came from an elderly woman with COVID-19, enrolled during active disease. CDR3s include the opening cysteine and the closing phenylalanine or tryptophan. D genes are given only for firm matches. Some rows have no size entry. The others give once, few or many, or a class for an expanded clone.

>-|TRBJ2-6|TRBV5-1|-
TGCGCCAGCAGCTCCGGGTTACAGGCGAGCTCTGGGGCCAACGTCCTGACTTTC
CASSSGLQASSGANVLTF
>-|TRBJ2-1|TRBV5-3|TRBD2
TGTGCCAGAAGCTTGGCGGGACTAGCAACCTACAATGAGCAGTTCTTC
CARSLAGLATYNEQFF
>-|TRBJ2-5|TRBV5-4|TRBD1
TGTGCCAGCAGCTTCACAGGGGTAACGGAGACCCAGTACTTC
CASSFTGVTETQYF
>-|TRBJ2-7|TRBV11-2|TRBD1
TGTGCCAGCAGCGCCTGGACAGGAACCTACGAGCAGTACTTC
CASSAWTGTYEQYF
>once|TRBJ2-3|TRBV18|-
TGTGCCAGTTCACCAGGGCTCCACACAGATACGCAGTATTTT
CASSPGLHTDTQYF
>-|TRBJ2-2|TRBV24-1|-
TGTGCCACCGGATACTCGAGGACCGGGGAGCTGTTTTTT
CATGYSRTGELFF
>once|TRBJ1-5|TRBV19|TRBD1
TGTGCCAGTAGTAATCAGGGGGTTTTCAATCAGCCCCAGCATTTT
CASSNQGVFNQPQHF
>-|TRBJ2-4|TRBV28|TRBD1
TGTGCCAGCAGCAAGACAGGGGGGAACAAAAACATTCAGTACTTC
CASSKTGGNKNIQYF
>-|TRBJ2-1|TRBV12-5|-
TGTGCTAGTGGTTTGGTACTCGAGGCCAGCGGAGTCTACAATGAGCAGTTCTTC
CASGLVLEASGVYNEQFF
>-|TRBJ2-1|TRBV19|TRBD2
TGTGCCAGTAGTATACTGAGCGGGGGGGCCGGCAATGAGCAGTTCTTC
CASSILSGGAGNEQFF
>-|TRBJ2-7|TRBV28|TRBD2
TGTGCCAGCAGACCTAGCGGCCTCCCTAGAGAGCAGTACTTC
CASRPSGLPREQYF
>-|TRBJ2-3|TRBV6-5|-
TGTGCCAGCAGTTTCGCGGGACTCTCGAGCACAGATACGCAGTATTTT
CASSFAGLSSTDTQYF
>-|TRBJ2-7|TRBV7-2|-
TGTGCCAGCAGCGGCTCCATGCAGGGGTCCGAGCAGTACTTC
CASSGSMQGSEQYF
>-|TRBJ2-7|TRBV24-1|-
TGTGCCACCAGTGACTCGGGGTACGACCGATACGAGCAGTACTTC
CATSDSGYDRYEQYF
>-|TRBJ1-1|TRBV3-1/TRBV3-2|-
TGTGCCAGCAGCCAAGCTCCCCCCACTGAAGCTTTCTTT
CASSQAPPTEAFF
>-|TRBJ2-5|TRBV3-1/TRBV3-2|TRBD2
TGTGCCAGCAGCCAACCTGGGACTAGCGGGGGGGAGGCCCAGTACTTC
CASSQPGTSGGEAQYF
>-|TRBJ2-1|TRBV11-2|TRBD2
TGTGCCAGCAGCCGTGCCGCCGGGGGGAATTACAATGAGCAGTTCTTC
CASSRAAGGNYNEQFF
>few|TRBJ1-1|TRBV18|TRBD1
TGTGCCAGCTCACTACAGGGGCTGAACACTGAAGCTTTCTTT
CASSLQGLNTEAFF
>-|TRBJ2-2|TRBV6-5|TRBD1
TGTGCCAGCAGTTATCTGGGGACAGGGCACGGGGAGCTGTTTTTT
CASSYLGTGHGELFF
>-|TRBJ2-5|TRBV3-1/TRBV3-2|-
TGTGCCAGCAGCCCCTCGGAGTTTAACGGGTTGAGGAACCAAGAGACCCAGTACTTC
CASSPSEFNGLRNQETQYF
>-|TRBJ2-7|TRBV18|-
TGTGCCAGCTCACTCGTACAGAAAGGAGGGGAGCAGTACTTC
CASSLVQKGGEQYF
>-|TRBJ2-2|TRBV10-3|TRBD2
TGTGCCATCAGTGATCGTAGCGGGTCCAACACCGGGGAGCTGTTTTTT
CAISDRSGSNTGELFF
>-|TRBJ2-7|TRBV10-2|TRBD2
TGCGCCAGCATGATGCTAGCGGGAGGACGCTACGAGCAGTACTTC
CASMMLAGGRYEQYF
>-|TRBJ2-7|TRBV28|-
TGTGCCGCAGAGGCAGGGGCCACATCCTACGAGCAGTACTTC
CAAEAGATSYEQYF